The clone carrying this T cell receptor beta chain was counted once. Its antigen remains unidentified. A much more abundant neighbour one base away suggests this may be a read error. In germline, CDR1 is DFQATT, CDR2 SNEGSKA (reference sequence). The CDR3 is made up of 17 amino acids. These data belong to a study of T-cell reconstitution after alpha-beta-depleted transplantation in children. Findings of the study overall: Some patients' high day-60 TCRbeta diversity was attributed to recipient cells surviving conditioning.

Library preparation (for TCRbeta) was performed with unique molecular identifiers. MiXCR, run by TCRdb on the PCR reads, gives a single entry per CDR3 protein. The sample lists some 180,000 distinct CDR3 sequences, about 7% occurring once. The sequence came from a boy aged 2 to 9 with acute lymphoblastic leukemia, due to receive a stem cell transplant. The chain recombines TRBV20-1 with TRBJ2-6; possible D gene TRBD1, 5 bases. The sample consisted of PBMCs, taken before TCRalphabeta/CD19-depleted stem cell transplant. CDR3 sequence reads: CCAPPRQGALGANVLTF. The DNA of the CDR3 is TGCTGTGCTCCCCCGAGGCAAGGGGCTTTGGGGGCCAACGTCCTGACTTTC.